This entry features one T cell receptor (beta chain) sequence. The antigen is undetermined. V trimming: 6 bases; J trimming: 0 bases; junction bases outside the gene matches: 3. The CDR3 extends over 15 amino acids. Per germline, CDR1 DFQATT and CDR2 SNEGSKA (reference sequence). This entry belongs to a study of CD8+CD57+ T cells in acquired aplastic anemia. Study-wide findings and caveats: Both patients and controls carried the same twenty-nine CD8+ CDR3 sequences. CD8+ Simpson's diversity did not differ significantly between patients and controls.

CDR3 and TCR beta VDJ profiling relied on genomic DNA as the template. Each CDR3 protein is one row after TCRdb ran MiXCR on the reads. The sample has some 98,000 distinct CDR3 sequences; about 63% are singletons. By flow cytometry, patients selected for sequencing had shown an expansion of CD8+CD57+ cells. The cohort consisted entirely of patients having severe acquired aplastic anemia. The clonotype originates from a human donor with aplastic anemia. The sample consisted of sorted CD4+, CD8+, or CD8+CD57+ T cells (not recorded which) from PBMCs. The gene calls are TRBV20-1 and TRBJ2-3; 13 bases agree with TRBD2. CDR3 sequence: CSAPLAGGSTDTQYF. The CDR3 DNA sequence: TGCAGTGCCCCACTAGCGGGAGGGAGCACAGATACGCAGTATTTT.